This TCR beta chain was sequenced for a study of Graves' ophthalmopathy and Graves' hyperthyroidism. Study-wide points: Using a 13-signature model, the authors split ophthalmopathy from stable hyperthyroidism, with just under 90% sensitivity and 65% to 82% specificity. A majority of expanded thyroid clonotypes exceeding 0.001 frequency were likewise present in blood.

This clonotype was observed a single time. Its antigen is not identified. Between the trimmed V and J ends, which lost 2 bases and 7 bases, there was a span of 14 bases. The CDR3 has 14 residues. Germline CDR1 and CDR2: SEHNR and FQNEAQ (reference sequence). The authors amplified TCR beta CDR3 regions from RNA transcripts. After a first-round RT-PCR with HTBI primers, a second-round multiplex PCR was run. A single record per CDR3 protein comes from TCRdb applying MiXCR to the multiplex PCR reads. The profile shows roughly 420,000 distinct CDR3 sequences, 20% to 25% of them singletons. The sequence derives from a woman aged 18-29 years with stable Graves' hyperthyroidism. Sequencing was performed on peripheral blood. The genes are TRBV7-9 and TRBJ1-1; D ambiguous. The CDR3 is CASSLNPSGSEAFF. The CDR3 nucleotides read TGTGCCAGCAGCTTAAACCCATCGGGCAGTGAAGCTTTCTTT.